This entry describes one TCR beta chain. What it binds is unknown. The data were produced by immunoSEQ multiplex PCR, yet TCRdb's version contains in-frame clones alone and is incomplete. The sample contains 100,000 or so clones, 85% to 90% of which appear only once. This sample is drawn from a study of T cell responses to AZD1222 COVID-19 vaccine. Overall study: It was second doses at about 4 or about 12 weeks that were pooled.

In germline, CDR1 is SGHRS, CDR2 YFSETQ. V trimming: 0 bases; J trimming: 4 bases; junction bases outside the gene matches: 8. The CDR3 contains 17 residues. Study-level findings and limits: Spike-specific TCRs gained breadth and depth after people received two AZD1222 doses. Seropositive at baseline were only a handful of AZD1222 recipients. Clonal diversity was possibly underestimated, and white British individuals and females predominated among donors.

The chain combines TRBV5-1 with TRBJ2-5; the match to TRBD2 covers 11 bases. The TCR was taken from an adult in good health. Here the sequenced sample was peripheral blood, taken on day 0 of AZD1222 vaccination. Here the CDR3 DNA reads TGCGCCAGCAGCTTGGCCAGGCTAGCGGGAGGCGGAGAGACCCAGTACTTC. This translates into CASSLARLAGGGETQYF.